This TCR beta chain was observed in a study of spatial heterogeneity in lung cancer. Study context: Sequenced follow-up PBMC samples came a median of approximately 2 years after resection, where available. Detection consistently captured more beta-chain sequences than alpha-chain sequences.

As to time point: blood at routine non-recurrence follow-up after resection. No cells were sorted before sequencing. The whole RNA sequenced was extracted from tumor, nontumor lung or frozen PBMC. TCRdb reprocessed the 5' RACE reads with MiXCR, giving one entry per CDR3 protein. The profile shows 45,000 to 65,000 distinct CDR3 sequences, 6% to 8.5% of them singletons. CDR1 and CDR2 (germline): LNHDA, SQIVND (reference sequence). The CDR3 is 14 amino acids. The V end lost 7 bases, the J end lost 2 bases, and 12 bases lay between the germline ends. V gene TRBV19 combines with J gene TRBJ1-5; D is ambiguous. This TCR derives from a female donor with early-stage non-small cell lung cancer. The sample was PBMCs, taken at follow-up. The chain's CDR3 is CASTDRSGNQPQHF. The CDR3 DNA reads TGTGCCAGTACCGATCGGTCCGGCAATCAGCCCCAGCATTTT.